One and the same sample provided the 5 T cell receptor beta chains below, sequenced in a study of sequential checkpoint blockade in melanoma. Treatment of the sample: randomized to nivolumab then ipilimumab (arm A) or the reverse (arm B). The data were produced by immunoSEQ multiplex PCR, yet TCRdb's version contains in-frame clones alone and is incomplete. Of about 5,500 clones listed, about two fifths are singletons. Material: tumor tissue (inferred from file names), obtained from a patient given nivolumab and ipilimumab in sequence. All receptors come from a human donor with melanoma.

This clone has just a few counts. CDR3 protein: CASSSGIRYGYTF. As DNA, the CDR3 is TGTGCCAGCAGTTCCGGGATTCGCTATGGCTACACCTTC. The J gene is TRBJ1-2, the V gene TRBV7-1; no clear D gene. TRBV7-1 falls under the ORF class, with uncertain function. Between the trimmed V and J ends, which lost 6 bases and 4 bases, there was a span of 12 bases. The CDR3 contains 13 residues.

V and J are TRBV29-1 and TRBJ1-2; D unresolved. The CDR3 has 12 amino acids. Germline V gene data show CDR1 as SQVTM and CDR2 as ANQGSEA. V was cut by 4 bases and J by 5 bases, with 11 bases left in between. The CDR3 region has the DNA TGCAGCGTTGGCAATATGGGGTATGGCTACACCTTC. Translated, it gives CSVGNMGYGYTF.

The V and J genes are TRBV2 and TRBJ1-2; D perhaps matches TRBD1 (5 bases). V lost 6 bases and J 8 bases, leaving 13 bases between the germline ends. The CDR3 runs 12 residues. Germline loops: CDR1 SNHLY, CDR2 FYNNEI. CDR3 in DNA: TGTGCCAGCAGCGTAGGGGAAGCAGGCTACACCTTC. Its protein product is CASSVGEAGYTF.

In its sample, this clone was seen a few times. This CDR3 is missing its conserved last phenylalanine or tryptophan, likely due to a read error. The DNA is omitted, as the CDR3 cannot be located on it reliably, and the CDR3 follows TCRdb's listing. The rearrangement joins TRBV18 to TRBJ1-1. Termini included, the CDR3 measures 12 amino acids. Germline lookup yields CDR1 KGHSH and CDR2 LQKENI. CDR3 region: CASSPNLGWSFL.

The chain couples TRBV5-1 to TRBJ2-7; D is possibly TRBD2 (5 bases). The V end lost 4 bases, the J end lost 2 bases, and 13 bases lay between the germline ends. The CDR3 has 14 amino acids. Germline CDR1 reads SGHRS; CDR2 reads YFSETQ. For the CDR3, the DNA is TGCGCCAGCAGCCAGCTGGACGGGACCTACGAGCAGTACTTC. Protein: CASSQLDGTYEQYF.